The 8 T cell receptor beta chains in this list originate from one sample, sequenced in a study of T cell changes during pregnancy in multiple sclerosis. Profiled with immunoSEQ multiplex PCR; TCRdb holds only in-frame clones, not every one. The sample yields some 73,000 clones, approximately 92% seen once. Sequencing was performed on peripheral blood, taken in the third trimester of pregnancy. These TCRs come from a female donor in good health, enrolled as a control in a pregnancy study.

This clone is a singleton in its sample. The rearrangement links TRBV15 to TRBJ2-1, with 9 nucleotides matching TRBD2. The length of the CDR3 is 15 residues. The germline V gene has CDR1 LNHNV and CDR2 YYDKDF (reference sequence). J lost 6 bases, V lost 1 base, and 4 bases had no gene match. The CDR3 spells CATSRASGDRNEQFF. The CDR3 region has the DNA TGTGCCACCAGCAGAGCTAGCGGGGACCGCAATGAGCAGTTCTTC.

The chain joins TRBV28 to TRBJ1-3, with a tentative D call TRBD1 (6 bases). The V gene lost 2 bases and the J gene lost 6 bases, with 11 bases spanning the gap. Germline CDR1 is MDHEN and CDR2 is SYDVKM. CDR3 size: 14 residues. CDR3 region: CASSLGGGENTIYF. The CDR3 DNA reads TGTGCCAGCAGTTTAGGGGGGGGCGAAAACACCATATATTTT.

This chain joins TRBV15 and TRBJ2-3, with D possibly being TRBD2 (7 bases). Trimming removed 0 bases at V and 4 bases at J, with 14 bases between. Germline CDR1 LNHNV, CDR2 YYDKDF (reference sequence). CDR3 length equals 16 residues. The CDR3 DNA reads TGTGCCACCAGCAGAGATAAGGGGGGGCACGCAGATACGCAGTATTTT. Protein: CATSRDKGGHADTQYF.

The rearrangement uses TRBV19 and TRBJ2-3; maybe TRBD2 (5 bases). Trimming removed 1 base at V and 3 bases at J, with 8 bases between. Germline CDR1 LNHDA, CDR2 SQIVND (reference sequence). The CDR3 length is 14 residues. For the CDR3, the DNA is TGTGCCAGTAGTATAGGCCCGGGAACAGATACGCAGTATTTT. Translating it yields CASSIGPGTDTQYF.

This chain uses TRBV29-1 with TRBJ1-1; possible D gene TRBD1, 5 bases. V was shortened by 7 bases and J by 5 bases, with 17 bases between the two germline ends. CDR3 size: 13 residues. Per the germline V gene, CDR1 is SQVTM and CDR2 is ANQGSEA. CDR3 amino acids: CSARRVLGTEAFF. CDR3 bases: TGCAGCGCCCGCAGGGTTTTAGGAACTGAAGCTTTCTTT.

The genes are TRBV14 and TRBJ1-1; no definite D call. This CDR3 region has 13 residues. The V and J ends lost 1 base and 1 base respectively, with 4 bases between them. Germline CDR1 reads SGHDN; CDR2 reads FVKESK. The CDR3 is CASSQARNTEAFF. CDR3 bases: TGTGCCAGCAGCCAAGCCAGGAACACTGAAGCTTTCTTT. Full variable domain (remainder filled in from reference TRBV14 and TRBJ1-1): EAGVTQFPSHSVIEKGQTVTLRCDPISGHDNLYWYRRVMGKEIKFLLHFVKESKQDESGMPNNRFLAERTGGTYSTLKVQPAELEDSGVYFCASSQARNTEAFFGQGTRLTVV.

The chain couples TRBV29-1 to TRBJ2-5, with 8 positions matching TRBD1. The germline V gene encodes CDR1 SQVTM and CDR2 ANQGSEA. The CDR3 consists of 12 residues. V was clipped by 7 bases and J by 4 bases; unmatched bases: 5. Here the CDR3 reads CSGGQGGETQYF. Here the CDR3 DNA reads TGCAGCGGTGGACAGGGCGGAGAGACCCAGTACTTC.

The CDR3 bases are TGTGCCAGCAGCTTTACAGGGGGCGAGGATGAAAAACTGTTTTTT. Amino acids: CASSFTGGEDEKLFF. This chain connects TRBV7-8 to TRBJ1-4; 9 bases map to TRBD1. The V and J ends lost 3 bases and 6 bases, in that order; junction bases with no gene match: 5. This CDR3 comprises 15 residues. Looked up from germline, CDR1 is SGHVS and CDR2 is FQNEAQ.